These 12 T cell receptor beta chains were sequenced from one sample in a study of T cells in narcolepsy. Sequenced by immunoSEQ multiplex PCR; TCRdb stores in-frame clones only, minus some. Altogether some 17,000 clones are present, roughly 72% being singletons, with the ten largest covering more than 13%. What was sequenced was CD45RA- memory CD8+ T cells from PBMCs. These receptors came from a human donor with narcolepsy.

The chain recombines TRBV5-4 with TRBJ2-1, with D possibly matching TRBD2 (6 bases). The germline V and J ends were trimmed by 2 bases and 7 bases, with 13 bases remaining between them. The germline V gene has CDR1 SGHNT and CDR2 YYREEE (reference sequence). This CDR3 spans 14 amino acids. CDR3 nucleotide sequence: TGTGCCAGCAGCTTCTGGACTATCAGAAATGAGCAGTTCTTC. Protein product: CASSFWTIRNEQFF.

V usage is TRBV4-1 and J usage is TRBJ1-1; 7 positions match TRBD1. Trimming at V came to 1 base and at J to 3 bases, leaving 8 bases not matched to a gene. The CDR3 covers 16 residues. Germline CDR1 is MGHRA and CDR2 is YSYEKL. CDR3 sequence reads: CASSQVQSGGDTEAFF. The CDR3 nucleotides are TGCGCCAGCAGCCAAGTCCAGTCAGGGGGTGACACTGAAGCTTTCTTT.

V is TRBV5-1 and J is TRBJ1-1; D gene ambiguous. The V end lost 3 bases, the J end lost 5 bases, and 8 bases lay between the germline ends. The CDR3 is 12 amino acids. Germline assignment: CDR1 SGHRS and CDR2 YFSETQ. In DNA form, the CDR3 reads TGCGCCAGCAGCTCAGGACGTACTGAAGCTTTCTTT. Translating it yields CASSSGRTEAFF.

V is TRBV2 and J is TRBJ2-3; weak D call: TRBD2 (5 bases). This CDR3 is 13 amino acids long. The V end lost 4 bases, the J end lost 2 bases, and 7 bases lay between the germline ends. Germline loops: CDR1 SNHLY, CDR2 FYNNEI. The CDR3 DNA follows: TGTGCCAGCAGTGGAGGGTCCACAGATACGCAGTATTTT. Its translation: CASSGGSTDTQYF. Combining the CDR3 with reference TRBV2 and TRBJ2-3 gives the whole variable domain EPEVTQTPSHQVTQMGQEVILRCVPISNHLYFYWYRQILGQKVEFLVSFYNNEISEKSEIFDDQFSVERPDGSNFTLKIRSTKLEDSAMYFCASSGGSTDTQYFGPGTRLTVL.

This chain connects TRBV6-1 to TRBJ1-5; 9 nucleotides match TRBD1. V lost 11 bases, J lost 8 bases, and 10 bases stayed unmatched. The length of the CDR3 is 13 residues. CDR1 and CDR2 from the germline V gene are MNHNS and SASEGT. CDR3 sequence reads: CAGGQGGREPQHF. DNA of the CDR3: TGTGCCGGGGGACAGGGTGGCAGAGAGCCCCAGCATTTT.

This clone was observed once. The DNA for the CDR3 is TGCGCCAGCACCTTCTTGGGGGATACGCAGTATTTT. Translating it yields CASTFLGDTQYF. This rearrangement joins TRBV5-1 to TRBJ2-3; D remains ambiguous. V lost 6 bases, J lost 6 bases, and 11 bases lay in between. The germline V gene has CDR1 SGHRS and CDR2 YFSETQ. The CDR3 is made up of 12 amino acids.

The CDR3 bases are TGTGCCAGCAGCCAAGCGTCGCGGGGTGCCGATACGCAGTATTTT. Amino acid sequence: CASSQASRGADTQYF. The chain uses TRBV4-2 and TRBJ2-3, with D possibly being TRBD2 (6 bases). The CDR3 is made up of 15 amino acids. V was clipped by 1 base and J by 6 bases, with 14 bases between them. Germline loops: CDR1 LGHNA, CDR2 YNFKEQ.

The rearrangement joins TRBV5-4 to TRBJ2-2, with D maybe TRBD1 (5 bases). Germline CDR1 reads SGHNT; CDR2 reads YYREEE (reference sequence). The germline V and J ends were trimmed by 9 bases and 7 bases, with 13 bases remaining between them. The CDR3 spans 12 residues. In nucleotides, the CDR3 is TGTGCCACACACAGGTTTGGCGGGGAGCTGTTTTTT. The encoded protein is CATHRFGGELFF.

This clone has just a few counts. V gene TRBV6-6 combines with J gene TRBJ2-1; D remains unclear. Germline V gene sequence: CDR1 MNHNY, CDR2 SVGAGI (reference sequence). The CDR3 runs to 11 residues. V was pared by 0 bases and J by 9 bases, with 3 bases between. The CDR3 nucleotides are TGTGCCAGCAGTTACTCACCTGAGCAGTTCTTC. Translation gives CASSYSPEQFF.

The CDR3 sequence is CATSRVRVDTQYF. The CDR3 bases are TGTGCCACCAGCAGAGTTCGCGTAGATACGCAGTATTTT. The V and J genes are TRBV15 and TRBJ2-3; D call uncertain. Germline lookup yields CDR1 LNHNV and CDR2 YYDKDF (reference sequence). This CDR3 is built from 13 residues. V shed 1 base and J shed 5 bases, with 7 bases lying between them.

The rearrangement joins TRBV27 to TRBJ2-7, with D unresolved. Germline lookup yields CDR1 MNHEY and CDR2 SMNVEV (reference sequence). V was trimmed by 3 bases and J by 5 bases, leaving 23 bases between them. CDR3 length: 17 amino acids. This CDR3 reads CASSFLGSEGLYDEQYF. In DNA, the CDR3 is TGTGCCAGCAGTTTTTTGGGCTCCGAAGGTCTTTATGACGAGCAGTACTTC.

The chain links TRBV15 to TRBJ2-1; 11 bases are shared with TRBD2. Germline values: CDR1 LNHNV, CDR2 YYDKDF (reference sequence). This CDR3 has 16 residues. V dropped 5 bases and J dropped 0; count of bases not matched to a gene: 3. Written as DNA, the CDR3 is TGTGCCACCAGCGGGACTAGCGGACACTCCTACAATGAGCAGTTCTTC. It specifies CATSGTSGHSYNEQFF.